Included here is one TCR beta chain sequence, with context. The target of this receptor is not known. The sample holds no much larger clone one base away, and base qualities are not on file. The cohort consisted of 600 to 700 healthy bone marrow donors. All cohort members were sampled while nominally healthy, although unrecorded immune exposures were likely present. The donor was CMV seronegative and belonged to the group of several hundred seronegative cohort members. Each donor provided a peripheral blood sample, and peripheral blood mononuclear cells were used for TCR beta sequencing. The Qiagen DNeasy Blood Extraction Kit was used to extract genomic DNA from the blood cell samples. This entry belongs to a study of cytomegalovirus exposure and HLA in healthy donors (dated by TCRdb to between 2016 and 2019). Study-wide context: An earlier analysis of roughly 630 of the donors reported 250 to 350 Gb of sequence data and some 100 million unique TCR beta sequences from around 200 million T cells. Approximately 300 gigabases of sequencing data and 78 million or so unique TCR sequences were included in an early release covering over 600 HLA-typed donors. Among the roughly 400 genotyped donors, 81% belonged to the genetic ancestry cluster associated with self-reported Caucasian donors. The study aimed to test whether cataloging public T cell receptors could reveal signatures of past pathogen exposure. The T cell repertoires of 550 to 850 subjects were profiled by immunosequencing and related to cytomegalovirus serostatus. Besides the first cohort of approximately 710 subjects, a separate validation cohort made up of about 120 different subjects was used. High-throughput TCR immunosequencing, statistical association of individual TCRs with disease status, and machine learning were combined to predict cytomegalovirus infection status. In a later analysis, previously published TCR beta repertoires from several hundred donors were re-analyzed and high-resolution HLA genotyping was added so that TCR occurrence patterns could be studied. Rather than using new phenotypic data, the later analysis identified candidate immune exposures from TCR beta sequences and from how often those sequences occurred across donors. To decide whether each TCR beta V gene segment behaved as functional or pseudogenic, an earlier analysis of over 500 of the donors relied on high-throughput TCR beta sequencing. Donor age, sex, ethnicity and CMV serostatus were collected together with the repertoire data. In a later genetic analysis, genome-wide SNP genotypes for about three fifths of the roughly 670 donors were used, and that subset was treated as a discovery cohort. All discovery cohort repertoires had been generated on a single sequencing platform. HLA typing included class I and class II loci at four-digit resolution. The number of typed donors differed by locus: about 629-630 for A, B, C, DRB1 and DQB1; 522 for DQA1; some 610 for DPA1; and some 450 for DPB1. Four or five DR-DQ haplotypes were handled as single units for association and clustering, since linkage in the cohort was strong. On average, roughly 200,000 unique TCR beta nucleotide sequences were sequenced per donor among 398 genotyped donors of the cohort, with roughly 18% of those sequences being non-productive.

Library prep was done by the immunoSEQ multiplex PCR assay. The multiplex PCR relied on a mix of 60 forward primers for TCR Vbeta segments and 13 reverse primers for TCR Jbeta segments. The CDR3 region of rearranged TCR beta genes was amplified from genomic DNA with a multiplex PCR assay. The amplified TCR beta libraries were sequenced on the Illumina HiSeq System as 87-base-pair reads. The original pipeline was this. A later analysis tallied 80 million to 95 million unique TCR beta chains across the 600 to 700 repertoires, and approximately 12 million of those chains were shared by two or more donors. A nearest-neighbor algorithm error-corrected the raw reads and collapsed the reads into unique sequences, merging closely related sequences to remove PCR and sequencing errors. V, D and J gene segments were assigned by aligning CDR3 sequences to IMGT reference sequences. For a sequence to be retained, at least a six-nucleotide match to both a V gene segment and a J gene segment was required. A rearrangement counted as productive if the CDR3 had no stop codons and remained in frame with V and J, and every other rearrangement counted as non-productive. Following IMGT convention, CDR3 was defined as the stretch from the second conserved V-encoded cysteine up to the conserved J-encoded phenylalanine. In an earlier analysis of more than 550 of the donors, sequences lacking an unambiguous match to a single V gene segment were excluded. In an earlier analysis of approximately 500 of the donors, a V segment was called functional when productive rearrangements were above 56.7%, and segregating when the standard deviation between donors exceeded 5%. A statistical classification framework was developed to diagnose cytomegalovirus status using the catalog of TCR beta chain sequences. In a later analysis, V and J genes were assigned by comparing TCR nucleotide sequences against IMGT/GENE-DB human TR gene sequences. In a later analysis, CDR3 sequences and most-parsimonious VDJ recombination scenarios were assigned using the TCRdist pipeline. In a later analysis, every TCR beta chain was defined by the combination of its CDR3 amino acid sequence and its V-gene family, and reads without a unique V-gene family were dropped. A later analysis removed 600 or so highly shared, low-generation-probability nucleotide sequences to deal with suspected cross-contamination and a sequencing artifact. For each public chain, a later analysis derived a clonal expansion index from normalized ranks of inferred template counts within each repertoire. In a later analysis, generation probabilities were computed with a VDJ recombination model fitted to out-of-frame rearrangements, and the resulting probabilities were checked against IGoR. In a later analysis, TCR-TCR, TCR-HLA and TCR-CMV co-occurrence was scored with hypergeometric tests, and a repertoire-size bias correction was applied to TCR pairs. To estimate false discovery rates, a later analysis permuted the HLA or CMV assignments 20 times. A later analysis grouped co-occurring TCRs with DBSCAN, adding TCRdist sequence similarity when clustering within HLA-allele-positive subsets. For co-occurrence clustering, repertoires with fewer than 30,000 or more than 120,000 public chains were excluded, along with roughly 5 repertoires with anomalous nucleotide sharing. As stored in TCRdb, this immuneACCESS dataset retains in-frame rearrangements with V and J assigned. A fraction of the clones does not appear; measured against another copy, unresolved V genes explain less than half of the discrepancy, and the remainder lacks a known reason. V, J and clone size reflect that table, while D and trimming were determined from the DNA. Present in this sample are approximately 140,000 clones, 81% of which were seen just once. Around 0.67% of the sample rests with the top ten.

What the research found in general, with its limitations: The classifier was reported to diagnose cytomegalovirus status with high specificity and sensitivity in both the original cohort and the validation cohort. In a later analysis, HLA-associated TCR beta chains were found to be more clonally expanded and to have lower generation probabilities than equally common non-associated chains. The study listed 150 to 200 TCR beta chains as associated with cytomegalovirus. Because HLA typing was missing for some donors at each locus, association tests included only the typed subset. According to the authors, the approach could potentially be generalized to other disease states and immunological phenotypes. An earlier analysis of approximately 530 of the donors showed that most TCR beta V segments appeared in productive rearrangements either about 87% or about 30% of the time, which broadly matched IMGT annotations. An association between a missense DCLRE1C variant and V-gene and J-gene trimming of TCR beta chains was found in a later genetic analysis and replicated in an independent cohort. A group of highly shared sequence variants was considered likely to be a technical artifact of the sequencing pipeline. According to a later analysis, parvovirus B19, influenza, CMV and Epstein-Barr virus appeared linked to several top co-occurrence clusters. Strong co-occurrence of HLA alleles, especially DR and DQ, made assigning TCR associations to individual alleles difficult. The cohort was sequenced for TCR beta chains only, and without alpha or paired-chain data the features that could be detected were limited. Linkage disequilibrium might explain the correlated functional status among segregating V segments, but an unknown experimental factor could not be ruled out. In a later analysis, the rate of TCR association differed among HLA loci, with DRB1 alleles having the most associated TCRs and HLA-C alleles having the fewest. A further reported finding was that TCR beta sequences accurately predicted the HLA-A and HLA-B alleles for most subjects in the first cohort. While some public TCRs were present in many individuals, most TCR sequences turned up only very rarely across donors. Approximately 18 rarely observed V segments, including chromosome 9 orphons, were excluded from the earlier analysis of some 590 of the donors because counts were too low. In a later analysis, around 17,000 TCR beta sequences were associated with specific HLA alleles at a false discovery rate of 0.05. Three of the identified cytomegalovirus-associated TCR beta chains were confirmed in vitro to be specific for cytomegalovirus antigens. Compared with the roughly 670-donor mean, donors in an Asian-associated ancestry cluster had fewer N-insertions in productive TCRs, according to a later genetic analysis. Immune exposure information for the cohort was limited to CMV serostatus. Roughly uniform sequencing depth across donors was assumed in presence/absence analyses, although this assumption may not hold. Because the 87-base-pair reads could not distinguish some IMGT-functional V segments, including TRBV6-2 and TRBV6-3, those segments were excluded. A later analysis found that most CMV-associated TCR beta chains appeared HLA-restricted, with HLA associations seemingly driven largely by CMV exposure.

CDR3 length: 15 amino acids, cysteine to phenylalanine. CDR3 DNA only is kept here, 45 bases in frame from base 1. The CDR1 and CDR2 encoded by the germline V gene are MGHRA and YSYEKL. V and J are truncated by 0 bases and 0 bases respectively, leaving an intervening sequence of 8 bases. The chain joins TRBV4-1 to TRBJ1-1; the D gene assignment is ambiguous. This clonotype was obtained from a man younger than 35 in good health and CMV-seronegative. The source material was PBMCs. This receptor has the CDR3 CASSQEAQMNTEAFF. The nucleotide sequence is given as TGCGCCAGCAGCCAAGAGGCACAGATGAACACTGAAGCTTTCTTT.